Shown below are 12 T cell receptor beta chains from a single sample sequenced in a study of T cells in women clearing cervical HPV infection. The repertoire was sequenced with immunoSEQ multiplex PCR; TCRdb's copy has only in-frame clones and lacks some. The listing contains about 25,000 clones. Specimen: blood buffy coat. These receptors originate from a woman between 18 and 70 years old with a cervical HPV16 infection that either progressed to CIN3+ or cleared (not recorded which).

In regard to this clone: The read finishes 3 residues shy of the CDR3 end, and the germline J gene is used to complete it. The chain has TRBV18 and TRBJ2-2, with 9 nucleotides matching TRBD1. V gave up 3 bases and J gave up 2 bases; unmatched junction bases: 7. The CDR3 is 17 residues long. Germline V CDR1 and CDR2: KGHSH, LQKENI. The part of the CDR3 DNA that was read is TGTGCCAGCTCACCCAAACAGGGGGCCCTTAACACCGGGGAG. It translates to CASSPKQGALNTGE. The whole CDR3 reads CASSPKQGALNTGELFF.

Comments on this clone: The sequenced fragment ends 3 residues before the CDR3 boundary, so the rest is inferred from the germline J gene. The genes are TRBV11-3 and TRBJ2-1; D is perhaps TRBD1 (6 bases). V dropped 5 bases and J dropped 2 bases, with 13 bases sitting between them. Germline CDR1 and CDR2: SGHNT and YENEEA. The CDR3 totals 15 residues. The CDR3 bases that were read are TGTGCCAGCAGCCCCTCTAGGGGGACCTACAATGAG. This sequence encodes CASSPSRGTYNE. The whole CDR3 region reads CASSPSRGTYNEQFF. Combining the CDR3 with reference TRBV11-3 and TRBJ2-1 gives the whole variable domain EAGVVQSPRYKIIEKKQPVAFWCNPISGHNTLYWYLQNLGQGPELLIRYENEEAVDDSQLPKDRFSAERLKGVDSTLKIQPAELGDSAVYLCASSPSRGTYNEQFFGPGTRLTVL.

Of note for this clone: The sequence runs out 3 residues before the end of the CDR3; the remainder is reconstructed from the germline J gene. The chain couples TRBV7-6 to TRBJ2-7; 10 bases fit TRBD1. In germline, CDR1 is SGHVS, CDR2 FNYEAQ. V shed 5 bases, J shed 2 bases, and the junction held 6 bases outside the gene matches. The length of the CDR3 is 15 residues. CDR3 DNA, as far as it was read: TGTGCCAGCAGCGAAACGACAGGGGGCCCCTACGAG. Encoded protein: CASSETTGGPYE. The CDR3 in its entirety is CASSETTGGPYEQYF.

In regard to this clone: The CDR3 is cut off 3 residues early in the read; its end comes from the germline J gene. This chain joins TRBV6-2 or TRBV6-3 and TRBJ2-7, with a tentative D call TRBD1 (5 bases). The CDR3 extends over 15 amino acids. V lost 3 bases and J lost 6, with 18 bases in between. Germline V gene data show CDR1 as MNHEY and CDR2 as SVGEGT. The CDR3 bases that were read are TGTGCCAGCAGTTATGGTGGGGTCAGGGAAGGCGAG. This codes for CASSYGGVREGE. The complete CDR3 protein is CASSYGGVREGEQYF.

On this clone: Mismatch with germline at one junction end may stem from a read error. The CDR3 end falls 3 residues outside the read, so it is completed with the germline J gene. The chain is built from TRBV5-1 and TRBJ1-4, with 9 nucleotides matching TRBD1. This CDR3 region has 14 residues. Germline V gene lookup returns CDR1 SGHRS and CDR2 YFSETQ. CDR3 residues: CVSSLGTGSEKLFF. The CDR3 bases that were read are TGCGTCAGCAGCTTAGGGACAGGGTCGGAAAAA.

For this clone: The read is 3 residues too short to cover the CDR3 end, so that end is filled in from the germline J gene. This chain uses TRBV14 with TRBJ1-2, with D unresolved. Deletions cut 1 base from V and 0 bases from J, with 18 bases between. Germline-derived CDR1 and CDR2 are SGHDN and FVKESK. The CDR3 runs to 18 residues. CDR3 protein: CASSQVEFTTRTNYGYTF. The CDR3 DNA, read in part, is TGTGCCAGCAGCCAAGTTGAGTTTACGACACGGACTAACTATGGC.

Details on this clone: The CDR3 end falls 3 residues outside the read, so it is completed with the germline J gene. J is TRBJ2-3 and V is TRBV5-1; 13 bases are shared with TRBD2. From germline, CDR1 is SGHRS and CDR2 YFSETQ. Trimming removed 4 bases from V and 2 bases from J; junction bases left unmatched: 7. The CDR3 sequence is 17 residues long. The CDR3 sequence is CASSGTSGGALTDTQYF. Incomplete CDR3 DNA: TGCGCCAGCAGCGGAACTAGCGGGGGGGCCCTCACAGATACG. Using reference TRBV5-1 and TRBJ2-3 for the parts outside the CDR3, the full variable domain is KAGVTQTPRYLIKTRGQQVTLSCSPISGHRSVSWYQQTPGQGLQFLFEYFSETQRNKGNFPGRFSGRQFSNSRSEMNVSTLELGDSALYLCASSGTSGGALTDTQYFGPGTRLTVL.

Remarks on this clone: The read comes to an end 3 residues before the CDR3 does, leaving the germline J gene to fill in the end. This rearrangement joins TRBV5-1 to TRBJ2-6; D is unclear. The CDR3 contains 17 residues. V lost 2 bases and J lost 0, with 12 bases in between. Per the germline V gene, CDR1 is SGHRS and CDR2 is YFSETQ. The sequenced part of the CDR3 DNA is TGCGCCAGCAGCTTATCTCAGTTACCCTCTGGGGCCAACGTC. Translating it yields CASSLSQLPSGANV. The full CDR3 protein reads CASSLSQLPSGANVLTF.

A word on this clone: The read finishes 3 residues shy of the CDR3 end, and the germline J gene is used to complete it. V gene TRBV16 combines with J gene TRBJ2-3; 7 bases map to TRBD1. The CDR3 consists of 12 residues. Germline V gives CDR1 KGHSY, CDR2 FQNENV. The CDR3 region is CASSRGGATQYF. Partial CDR3 DNA: TGTGCCAGCAGCCGAGGGGGCGCGACG.

With respect to this clone: The read ends 3 residues early relative to the CDR3; the germline J gene fills the gap. This rearrangement joins TRBV5-1 to TRBJ2-7, with TRBD1 matching 7 bases. Germline values: CDR1 SGHRS, CDR2 YFSETQ. This CDR3 spans 19 amino acids. After removal of 1 base from V and 2 bases from J, the junction contained 18 bases not matched to a gene. The DNA read from the CDR3 is TGCGCCAGCAGCTTGCCCGGGACAGCCGCCCCCCAGGCTACCTACGAG. Encoded protein: CASSLPGTAAPQATYE. The whole CDR3 sequence is CASSLPGTAAPQATYEQYF.

Note on this clone: Read data end 3 residues before the CDR3 end; the end is taken from the germline J gene. This chain uses TRBV5-1 with TRBJ1-1, with D uncertain. The CDR3 spans 13 residues. CDR1 SGHRS and CDR2 YFSETQ come from the germline V gene. This CDR3 is CASSLLGAGDAFF. The CDR3 DNA, read in part, is TGCGCCAGCAGCTTGTTGGGCGCAGGAGAC. Supplemented by reference TRBV5-1 and TRBJ1-1, the full variable domain reads KAGVTQTPRYLIKTRGQQVTLSCSPISGHRSVSWYQQTPGQGLQFLFEYFSETQRNKGNFPGRFSGRQFSNSRSEMNVSTLELGDSALYLCASSLLGAGDAFFGQGTRLTVV.

A word on this clone: The read ends 3 residues before the CDR3 terminus; that terminus is restored from the germline J gene. The chain has TRBV10-3 and TRBJ1-2; 7 nucleotides align to TRBD1. The germline V gene encodes CDR1 ENHRY and CDR2 SYGVKD. The length of the CDR3 is 14 residues. The V segment lost 7 bases and the J segment 0 bases; nucleotides outside the gene matches: 5. The CDR3: CAITRGSANYGYTF. The CDR3 bases that were read are TGTGCCATCACCAGGGGGAGTGCTAACTATGGC.